The 32 T cell receptor beta chains below were found in one sample sequenced in a study of T cells in Graves' hyperthyroidism and ophthalmopathy. Researchers took RNA transcripts and amplified the TCR beta CDR3 regions from them. HTBI primers were employed in a first-round RT-PCR of the TCR CDR3. One entry per CDR3 protein results from TCRdb running MiXCR on the multiplex PCR reads. The data contain 400,000 to 550,000 distinct CDR3 sequences, around an eighth of them seen just once; the ten biggest clones take up roughly 17%. The source material was blood. These receptors originate from a woman aged 18 to 35 with Graves' hyperthyroidism.

The chain employs TRBV25-1 and TRBJ1-2; 7 bases match TRBD1. This CDR3 is built from 12 residues. The V segment lost 6 bases and the J segment 7 bases; nucleotides outside the gene matches: 5. Per the germline V gene, CDR1 is MGHDK and CDR2 is SYGVNS. The DNA of the CDR3 is TGTGCCAGCAGCCAGGGGGGACTTGGCTACACCTTC. As protein: CASSQGGLGYTF.

This clonotype was observed a handful of times. J is TRBJ1-1 and V is TRBV19; 7 bases are shared with TRBD1. Germline V gene sequence: CDR1 LNHDA, CDR2 SQIVND (reference sequence). V dropped 5 bases and J dropped 5; count of bases not matched to a gene: 5. The CDR3 contains 13 residues. CDR3 in amino acids: CASSVDRETEAFF. CDR3 nucleotide sequence: TGTGCCAGTAGTGTCGACAGGGAGACTGAAGCTTTCTTT.

This clonotype was seen ten or more times. This chain joins TRBV19 and TRBJ1-5; tentatively, D is TRBD1 (5 bases). V shed 10 bases and J shed 4 bases, with 17 bases lying between them. Germline V CDR1 and CDR2: LNHDA, SQIVND (reference sequence). CDR3 length: 14 residues. The CDR3 sequence is CATLLGTTNQPQHF. The DNA for the CDR3 is TGTGCCACCCTTTTAGGGACTACAAATCAGCCCCAGCATTTT.

This clonotype has only a few counts. The DNA of the CDR3 is TGTGCCAGCAGTTACTTTAGCGTCCCCCCAGATACGCAGTATTTT. This gives the protein CASSYFSVPPDTQYF. The chain employs TRBV6-5 and TRBJ2-3, with a weak D call TRBD2 (5 bases). V shed 1 base and J shed 4 bases, with 12 bases lying between them. Looked up from germline, CDR1 is MNHEY and CDR2 is SVGAGI. The CDR3 has 15 amino acids.

This clonotype was seen many times. The rearrangement links TRBV2 to TRBJ2-7; D is unresolved. The V end lost 4 bases, the J end lost 0 bases, and 7 bases lay between the germline ends. Germline V CDR1 and CDR2: SNHLY, FYNNEI. This CDR3 has 13 residues. In DNA form, the CDR3 reads TGTGCCAGCAGTGGGCAGTCCTCCTACGAGCAGTACTTC. As protein: CASSGQSSYEQYF.

In its sample, this clonotype was seen a few times. The gene calls are TRBV24-1 and TRBJ2-1, with D possibly being TRBD2 (6 bases). The germline V gene encodes CDR1 KGHDR and CDR2 SFDVKD. V dropped 5 bases and J dropped 6 bases, with 13 bases sitting between them. There are 14 residues in the CDR3. This CDR3 is CATSGTISFNEQFF. The CDR3 region has the DNA TGTGCCACCAGTGGGACTATATCGTTCAATGAGCAGTTCTTC.

V is TRBV11-2 and J is TRBJ2-1, with a weak D call TRBD2 (6 bases). Trimming stripped 4 bases from V and 5 bases from J, with 9 bases between. This CDR3 contains 13 residues. Per the germline V gene, CDR1 is SGHAT and CDR2 is FQNNGV. The CDR3 sequence: CASSSTSNNEQFF. For the CDR3, the DNA is TGTGCCAGCAGCTCCACTAGCAACAATGAGCAGTTCTTC.

This clonotype showed up many times. The chain carries TRBV18 and TRBJ2-7; 7 nucleotides match TRBD1. The germline V gene has CDR1 KGHSH and CDR2 LQKENI. V trimming: 6 bases; J trimming: 1 base; junction bases outside the gene matches: 6. This CDR3 is 14 amino acids long. DNA for the CDR3: TGTGCCAGCTCCGTTGGGACAGAGTCCTACGAGCAGTACGTC. Its protein is CASSVGTESYEQYV.

This clonotype was seen more than once but under ten times. V gene TRBV6-1 combines with J gene TRBJ1-6; D gene unclear. CDR3 size: 13 residues. V was cut by 3 bases and J by 8 bases, with 8 bases left in between. Per the germline V gene, CDR1 is MNHNS and CDR2 is SASEGT. DNA for the CDR3: TGTGCCAGCAGTGACAACAGCTATTCACCCCTCCACTTT. Protein sequence: CASSDNSYSPLHF.

This clonotype came up many times. The chain employs TRBV15 and TRBJ1-4, with TRBD1 matching over 11 bases. CDR1 and CDR2 (germline): LNHNV, YYDKDF (reference sequence). V was clipped by 8 bases and J by 7 bases; unmatched bases: 0. CDR3 size: 12 residues. Written as DNA, the CDR3 is TGTGCCACCGGGACAGGGGGTGAAAAACTGTTTTTT. It specifies CATGTGGEKLFF.

As to this clonotype: A read error may be the cause here, since a much bigger clone is one base away. This CDR3 is CASGEAAGELFF. The CDR3 coding sequence is TGTGCCAGCGGTGAGGCGGCCGGGGAGCTGTTTTTT. The chain links TRBV2 to TRBJ2-2; D is undetermined. Germline V gene data show CDR1 as SNHLY and CDR2 as FYNNEI. There are 12 residues in the CDR3.

This clonotype was observed many times. The chain is built from TRBV24-1 and TRBJ2-1; 10 bases agree with TRBD1. V lost 4 bases and J lost 8; bases outside the gene matches: 7. CDR1 is KGHDR, CDR2 SFDVKD, per germline. The CDR3 consists of 15 residues. This CDR3 reads CATSDRDRGVHEQFF. CDR3 in DNA: TGTGCCACCAGTGACCGGGACAGGGGTGTGCATGAGCAGTTCTTC.

The V and J genes are TRBV7-8 and TRBJ1-3; TRBD1 matches at 7 bases. V lost 5 bases to trimming and J lost 2 bases; unmatched junction nucleotides: 6. CDR3 length: 15 amino acids. The germline V gene encodes CDR1 SGHVS and CDR2 FQNEAQ. CDR3 loop: CASSVSGGTGNTIYF. The CDR3 region has the DNA TGTGCCAGCAGCGTGTCAGGGGGGACTGGAAACACCATATATTTT.

The table lists this clonotype with many counts. V gene TRBV3-1 combines with J gene TRBJ1-2; D possibly corresponds to TRBD1 (5 bases). V lost 1 base, J lost 0 bases, and 6 bases lay in between. Germline V gene lookup returns CDR1 LGHDT and CDR2 YNNKEL (reference sequence). This CDR3 has 14 residues. The CDR3 reads CASSQGQTNYGYTF. Here the CDR3 DNA reads TGTGCCAGCAGCCAAGGACAGACTAACTATGGCTACACCTTC.

The rearrangement uses TRBV27 and TRBJ2-2, with 8 bases aligning to TRBD1. Germline CDR1 is MNHEY and CDR2 is SMNVEV (reference sequence). Germline trimming cut 5 bases from V and 8 bases from J; bases unmatched to any gene: 7. The CDR3 has 14 residues. The CDR3 region is CASSGGTGWGELFF. The DNA for the CDR3 is TGTGCCAGCAGTGGAGGGACAGGTTGGGGGGAGCTGTTTTTT.

The rearrangement joins TRBV6-2 or TRBV6-3 to TRBJ2-7, with a possible D match to TRBD2 (6 bases). Per germline, CDR1 MNHEY and CDR2 SVGEGT. This CDR3 has 18 amino acids. V was shortened by 2 bases and J by 0 bases, with 20 bases between the two germline ends. The CDR3 region is CASSYGSGRGGPSYEQYF. The CDR3 bases are TGTGCCAGCAGTTACGGTAGCGGTCGAGGAGGGCCCTCCTACGAGCAGTACTTC.

This clonotype has only a few counts. The rearrangement joins TRBV6-2 or TRBV6-3 to TRBJ2-1, with TRBD2 matching 11 bases. This CDR3 region has 15 residues. V lost 7 bases to trimming and J lost 2 bases; unmatched junction nucleotides: 4. Germline-derived CDR1 and CDR2 are MNHEY and SVGEGT. CDR3 protein: CASIKTSGTYNEQFF. CDR3 in DNA: TGTGCCAGCATCAAGACTAGCGGGACCTACAATGAGCAGTTCTTC.

The chain combines TRBV7-2 with TRBJ2-3; 14 bases map to TRBD2. Trimming at V came to 0 bases and at J to 2 bases, leaving 4 bases not matched to a gene. Germline values: CDR1 SGHTA, CDR2 FQGNSA. This CDR3 is built from 18 residues. The CDR3 DNA is TGTGCCAGCAGCTTAGCCGGGACTAGCGGGAGCGTCACAGATACGCAGTATTTT. Translating it yields CASSLAGTSGSVTDTQYF.

This clonotype was seen ten or more times. The gene calls are TRBV5-1 and TRBJ2-1, with TRBD2 as a possible D gene (6 bases). Between the trimmed V and J ends, which lost 1 base and 7 bases, there was a span of 18 bases. Germline CDR1 is SGHRS and CDR2 is YFSETQ. The CDR3 is 16 amino acids. In nucleotides, the CDR3 is TGCGCCAGCAGCTTGAATAGGAGGGACTGGGCGAATGAGCAGTTCTTC. Translation: CASSLNRRDWANEQFF.

The V call is TRBV24-1, the J call TRBJ2-1, with a tentative D call TRBD1 (5 bases). The germline V and J ends were trimmed by 2 bases and 1 base, with 17 bases remaining between them. Germline V gene sequence: CDR1 KGHDR, CDR2 SFDVKD. There are 18 residues in the CDR3. CDR3 coding DNA: TGTGCCACCAGTGATTCGATCCGACAGAGTCAATCCTACAATGAGCAGTTCTTC. Encoded protein: CATSDSIRQSQSYNEQFF.

About this clonotype: A single base separates this from a much larger clone, so it may be a read error. V is TRBV27 and J is TRBJ2-1, with 7 bases fitting TRBD2. Germline lookup yields CDR1 MNHEY and CDR2 SMNVEV (reference sequence). CDR3 size: 16 residues. With V trimmed by 5 bases and J by 3 bases, 10 bases remained unmatched. The CDR3, as DNA: TGTGCCAGCAGTGAGCGGGACTCCTACCTCTACAATGAGCAGTTCTTC. Protein product: CASSERDSYLYNEQFF.

This clonotype appeared a few times. V is TRBV19 and J is TRBJ2-4; 10 bases align to TRBD2. The CDR3 consists of 21 residues. CDR1 and CDR2 from the germline V gene are LNHDA and SQIVND (reference sequence). J was trimmed by 0 bases and V by 2 bases; bases with no gene match: 16. In nucleotides, the CDR3 is TGTGCCAGTAGTATACGAGGGCCAGGACTAGCGGACTCCGTAGCCAAAAACATTCAGTACTTC. Its translation is CASSIRGPGLADSVAKNIQYF. The full variable domain, rest sourced from reference TRBV19 and TRBJ2-4, is DGGITQSPKYLFRKEGQNVTLSCEQNLNHDAMYWYRQDPGQGLRLIYYSQIVNDFQKGDIAEGYSVSREKKESFPLTVTSAQKNPTAFYLCASSIRGPGLADSVAKNIQYFGAGTRLSVL.

This clonotype was observed a few times. This chain links TRBV3-1 with TRBJ2-7, with TRBD1 matching over 8 bases. The CDR3 consists of 14 residues. The junction had 8 bases not matched to a gene; V was cut back by 5 bases and J by 5 bases. CDR1 is LGHDT, CDR2 YNNKEL, per germline (reference sequence). In DNA, the CDR3 is TGTGCCAGCAGCGGCCGGACAGGGTTCCACGAGCAGTACTTC. Protein sequence: CASSGRTGFHEQYF.

This clonotype was seen ten or more times. One end of the junction fails to match germline, which may point to a read error. This sequence joins TRBV5-1 and TRBJ2-7, with 9 bases matching TRBD1. This CDR3 contains 14 residues. The germline CDR1 and CDR2 sequences are SGHRS and YFSETQ. The CDR3 sequence is CASSPGQGLYEQYF. The CDR3 DNA reads TGTGCCAGCAGTCCGGGACAGGGACTCTACGAGCAGTACTTC.

This clonotype was detected only a few times. The chain has TRBV7-3 and TRBJ2-1; D remains ambiguous. Per germline, CDR1 SGHTA and CDR2 FQGTGA. CDR3 size: 12 residues. V lost 9 bases and J lost 3, with 9 bases in between. The CDR3 loop is CASGPNYNEQFF. The CDR3 DNA is TGTGCCAGTGGGCCTAACTACAATGAGCAGTTCTTC.

This clonotype was seen at least ten times. CDR3 region: CASSLSAGGSTDTQYF. CDR3 DNA sequence: TGTGCCAGCAGTTTATCGGCGGGAGGTTCCACAGATACGCAGTATTTT. The chain uses TRBV28 and TRBJ2-3; 8 nucleotides align to TRBD2. The CDR3 runs to 16 residues. The J segment lost 2 bases and the V segment lost 1 base, leaving 5 bases of the junction unmatched. Per the germline V gene, CDR1 is MDHEN and CDR2 is SYDVKM.

This clonotype showed up many times. The chain couples TRBV24-1 to TRBJ2-4; D may be TRBD1 or TRBD2 (7 bases each). V shed 2 bases and J shed 6 bases, with 10 bases lying between them. CDR3 length: 14 amino acids. Germline-derived CDR1 and CDR2 are KGHDR and SFDVKD. CDR3 in DNA: TGTGCCACCAGTGATTCAGGGGGGGGAAACATTCAGTACTTC. Its protein product is CATSDSGGGNIQYF.

As for this clonotype: The conserved phenylalanine or tryptophan is not found at the CDR3 terminus, so this likely reflects a read error. The chain couples TRBV11-3 to TRBJ2-5; a weak D match, TRBD2 (6 bases). Looked up from germline, CDR1 is SGHNT and CDR2 is YENEEA. With 3 bases removed from V and 1 base from J, the gap between germline ends came to 12 bases. This CDR3 comprises 15 residues. The CDR3 region is CASSLSGLLQETQYS. CDR3 bases: TGTGCCAGCAGCTTGAGCGGGCTCCTCCAAGAGACCCAGTACTCC.

This clonotype was picked up many times. This chain uses TRBV7-3 with TRBJ2-3; 16 nucleotides match TRBD2. V shed 5 bases and J 5 bases; nucleotides not matched to a gene: 4. The CDR3 is made up of 16 amino acids. CDR1 SGHTA and CDR2 FQGTGA come from the germline V gene. This CDR3 reads CASSGGTSGRVDTQYF. The CDR3 bases are TGTGCCAGCAGCGGCGGGACTAGCGGGAGGGTAGATACGCAGTATTTT.

With respect to this clonotype: This may arise from a read error, as a much more abundant clone is one base away. This sequence joins TRBV30 and TRBJ2-5; TRBD2 matches 9 bases. Germline CDR1 is GTSNPN and CDR2 is SVGIG (reference sequence). V was pared by 0 bases and J by 2 bases, with 13 bases of the junction left unmatched. The CDR3 length is 18 residues. CDR3 nucleotide sequence: TGTGCCTGGAGTGTAGCAGCTAGCGGGGCGCCCTTACAAGAGACCCAGTACTTC. Its translation: CAWSVAASGAPLQETQYF.

This clonotype was detected a few times. The chain has TRBV25-1 and TRBJ1-6; D unresolved. There are 13 residues in the CDR3. V lost 7 bases and J 6 bases, leaving 10 bases between the germline ends. Germline V gene lookup returns CDR1 MGHDK and CDR2 SYGVNS. This chain's CDR3 is CASKLGLNSPLHF. The CDR3 DNA reads as TGTGCCAGCAAGTTAGGGCTTAATTCACCCCTCCACTTT.

Only a few counts were recorded for this clonotype. This chain joins TRBV7-2 and TRBJ1-4; 12 nucleotides align to TRBD1. Germline-derived CDR1 and CDR2 are SGHTA and FQGNSA. V was pared by 8 bases and J by 8 bases, with 3 bases of the junction left unmatched. The CDR3 runs to 13 residues. The CDR3 reads CASGTGGREKLFF. CDR3 coding DNA: TGTGCCAGCGGGACAGGGGGCCGGGAAAAACTGTTTTTT.